Listed here are 11 T cell receptor beta chains from one sample, sequenced in a study of beta chain features in type 1 diabetes. Their antigen targets remain unknown. Every isolated RNA sample was fully reverse transcribed, so sequencing captured expressed TCRB transcripts. Libraries were prepared by immunoSEQ multiplex PCR; TCRdb keeps only in-frame clonotypes and omits some of them. The sample lists nearly 350,000 clones; approximately 9.9% were seen once. Regarding the study as a whole: Type 1 diabetes patients had moderately but significantly shorter TCRB CDR3s in all four CD4+ subsets.

Sequenced input: central memory CD4+ T cells from blood. Receptor source: a man aged 30 to 39 with type 1 diabetes.

The CDR3 bases are TGTGCCAGCAGCGTCAATTCTGGGGCCAACGTCCTGACTTTC. It yields the protein CASSVNSGANVLTF. This chain joins TRBV9 and TRBJ2-6; D unresolved. The CDR3 spans 14 residues. Germline loops: CDR1 SGDLS, CDR2 YYNGEE. Deletions cut 2 bases from V and 1 base from J, with 4 bases between.

This clone was seen only a few times. In DNA form, the CDR3 reads TGTGCCAGCACCAGTTTAGAATACGAGCAGTACTTC. Its translation: CASTSLEYEQYF. The genes are TRBV28 and TRBJ2-7, with D unclear. This CDR3 spans 12 amino acids. The germline V gene encodes CDR1 MDHEN and CDR2 SYDVKM. V was cut by 7 bases and J by 4 bases, with 11 bases left in between. Based on the CDR3 plus reference TRBV28 and TRBJ2-7, the full variable domain is DVKVTQSSRYLVKRTGEKVFLECVQDMDHENMFWYRQDPGLGLRLIYFSYDVKMKEKGDIPEGYSVSREKKERFSLILESASTNQTSMYLCASTSLEYEQYFGPGTRLTVT.

This clone was seen a few times. The DNA of the CDR3 is TGTGCCAGCAGCTTAGAGGGACTAGCGGGGGCCAATACGCAGTATTTT. This gives the protein CASSLEGLAGANTQYF. This chain joins TRBV7-2 and TRBJ2-3; TRBD2 matches at 14 bases. The CDR3 length is 16 residues. J lost 7 bases, V lost 1 base, and 4 bases had no gene match. CDR1 SGHTA and CDR2 FQGNSA come from the germline V gene.

The V and J genes are TRBV5-5 and TRBJ1-2; D not resolved. Germline V CDR1 and CDR2: SGHKS, YYEKEE (reference sequence). Trimming pared 0 bases from V and 4 bases from J, leaving 13 bases between. This CDR3 has 15 residues. The chain's CDR3 is CASSLDWGEGYGYTF. The CDR3 region has the DNA TGTGCCAGCAGCTTGGATTGGGGAGAGGGCTATGGCTACACCTTC.

This sequence joins TRBV7-2 and TRBJ1-3; D is uncertain. Trimming stripped 6 bases from V and 1 base from J, with 13 bases between. Germline V gene data show CDR1 as SGHTA and CDR2 as FQGNSA. This CDR3 has 15 residues. CDR3 DNA: TGTGCCAGCAGGGCGGCACACCGATCTGGAAACACCATATATTTT. It is translated as CASRAAHRSGNTIYF.

This clone came up many times. The gene calls are TRBV10-3 and TRBJ2-7; D unclear. CDR1 and CDR2 from the germline V gene are ENHRY and SYGVKD. Trimming left V 0 bases short and J 2 bases short, with 11 bases between. The CDR3 spans 15 residues. The CDR3 coding sequence is TGTGCCATCAGTGAGTCCCATACAAGTACCTACGAGCAGTACTTC. It encodes CAISESHTSTYEQYF.

As to this clone: The same CDR3 also results from other DNA sequences found in this sample. The CDR3 DNA sequence: TGTGCCAGCAGCTTAAGGGACCTCAGAGGGGGTTCACCCCTCCACTTT. Residues: CASSLRDLRGGSPLHF. This rearrangement joins TRBV7-9 to TRBJ1-6; the D gene is possibly TRBD1 (6 bases). Germline CDR1 SEHNR, CDR2 FQNEAQ (reference sequence). Trimming took 2 bases from V and 9 from J, leaving 17 bases between them. The CDR3 sequence is 16 residues long.

This clone was detected a few times. The chain joins TRBV19 to TRBJ2-5, with D possibly TRBD1 on 5 matching bases. V was shortened by 3 bases and J by 1 base, with 6 bases between the two germline ends. In germline, CDR1 is LNHDA, CDR2 SQIVND (reference sequence). The CDR3 has 13 residues. CDR3 loop: CASSMTAQETQYF. DNA of the CDR3: TGTGCCAGTAGTATGACAGCCCAAGAGACCCAGTACTTC.

This clone was seen repeatedly, ten times or more. The chain has TRBV28 and TRBJ1-2; no clear D gene. The CDR3 sequence is 13 residues long. V lost 7 bases to trimming and J lost 4 bases, with 13 bases between them. CDR1 and CDR2 (germline): MDHEN, SYDVKM. The CDR3 DNA follows: TGTGCCAGCATTGGGGATCCTGGCTATGGCTACACCTTC. Amino acid sequence: CASIGDPGYGYTF.

The chain combines TRBV4-3 with TRBJ2-1, with 12 bases fitting TRBD2. This CDR3 is 15 amino acids long. Trimming took 3 bases from V and 4 from J; bases not matched to a gene: 1. Germline loops: CDR1 LGHNA, CDR2 YSLEER. The CDR3 nucleotides are TGCGCCAGCAGCCAGGGGACTAGCGGGTACAATGAGCAGTTCTTC. Translating gives CASSQGTSGYNEQFF.

This clone has more than one count but fewer than ten. The chain is built from TRBV28 and TRBJ2-1; TRBD2 agrees at 9 bases. V trimming: 6 bases; J trimming: 2 bases; junction bases outside the gene matches: 2. The germline V gene has CDR1 MDHEN and CDR2 SYDVKM. This CDR3 comprises 14 residues. CDR3 nucleotide sequence: TGTGCCAGCAGCCGCGGGGGGGCCTACAATGAGCAGTTCTTC. It translates to CASSRGGAYNEQFF. Supplemented by reference TRBV28 and TRBJ2-1, the full variable domain reads DVKVTQSSRYLVKRTGEKVFLECVQDMDHENMFWYRQDPGLGLRLIYFSYDVKMKEKGDIPEGYSVSREKKERFSLILESASTNQTSMYLCASSRGGAYNEQFFGPGTRLTVL.